Presented here are 13 T cell receptor beta chains from one specimen sequenced in a study of T-cell memory formation after mild COVID-19. Via MiXCR, TCRdb re-called the 5' RACE reads, giving one row per CDR3 protein. The data contain some 50,000 distinct CDR3 sequences, 12% of them singletons. Sequencing was performed on PBMCs or a T cell subset sorted from them (not recorded which). All receptors derive from a young man who had mild COVID-19 (a few samples of this study predate the infection). Cell type and time point are not known.

This clonotype was counted at least ten times. V and J are TRBV2 and TRBJ2-2; TRBD1 or TRBD2 may be the D gene (5 bases each). V lost 6 bases and J lost 6, with 17 bases in between. The CDR3 consists of 15 residues. CDR1 and CDR2 (germline): SNHLY, FYNNEI. For the CDR3, the DNA is TGTGCCAGCAGCTTGCTCGGGGCCCTGCCCGGGGAGCTGTTTTTT. Protein product: CASSLLGALPGELFF.

In this sample, this clonotype turned up a few times. The V and J genes are TRBV27 and TRBJ2-5; possibly TRBD1 or TRBD2 for D (5 bases each). V gave up 2 bases and J gave up 1 base, with 11 bases separating them. The CDR3 spans 15 residues. The germline gives CDR1 MNHEY, CDR2 SMNVEV (reference sequence). This CDR3 reads CASSLLGATQETQYF. The DNA for the CDR3 is TGTGCCAGCAGTTTACTCGGGGCAACCCAAGAGACCCAGTACTTC.

The sample holds many counts of this clonotype. The chain has TRBV4-1 and TRBJ1-2; no clear D gene. The length of the CDR3 is 14 residues. Germline assignment: CDR1 MGHRA and CDR2 YSYEKL. The ends were cut back, 0 bases at V and 0 bases at J, with 5 bases in the middle. The CDR3 DNA follows: TGCGCCAGCAGCCAAGATAGCACTAACTATGGCTACACCTTC. It codes for CASSQDSTNYGYTF.

This clonotype came up many times. The chain has TRBV20-1 and TRBJ1-2; 10 positions agree with TRBD1. Germline V lookup: CDR1 DFQATT, CDR2 SNEGSKA (reference sequence). The CDR3 consists of 13 residues. V was clipped by 4 bases and J by 4 bases; unmatched bases: 3. The CDR3 protein is CSATGTGAYGYTF. CDR3 in DNA: TGCAGTGCTACGGGGACAGGGGCCTATGGCTACACCTTC.

The chain combines TRBV7-2 with TRBJ1-5; a weak D match, TRBD1 (5 bases). Trimming took off 5 bases at V and 0 bases at J, with 8 bases between the two ends. The CDR3 has 14 residues. Germline assignment: CDR1 SGHTA and CDR2 FQGNSA. The CDR3 DNA follows: TGTGCCAGCAGCCTAGGGACTAGCAATCAGCCCCAGCATTTT. Translated, it gives CASSLGTSNQPQHF.

In this sample, this clonotype turned up a few times. The CDR3 coding sequence is TGCAGTGCTAGAATAGCGACAGGGGCCCCAGATACGCAGTATTTT. Protein: CSARIATGAPDTQYF. This chain connects TRBV20-1 to TRBJ2-3; 8 bases match TRBD1. This CDR3 comprises 15 residues. The V gene end was trimmed by 2 bases and the J gene end by 4 bases; junction bases not matched to a gene: 8. Looked up from germline, CDR1 is DFQATT and CDR2 is SNEGSKA (reference sequence).

This clonotype was seen at least ten times. The chain couples TRBV4-3 to TRBJ2-3; D is perhaps TRBD2 (5 bases). Trimming stripped 1 base from V and 2 bases from J, with 10 bases between. The germline CDR1 and CDR2 sequences are LGHNA and YSLEER. The CDR3 runs 15 residues. CDR3 in amino acids: CASSQVGVFTDTQYF. In DNA, the CDR3 is TGCGCCAGCAGCCAAGTCGGGGTTTTCACAGATACGCAGTATTTT.

J is TRBJ2-1 and V is TRBV5-5; TRBD1 matches 10 bases. CDR1 is SGHKS, CDR2 YYEKEE, per germline (reference sequence). The CDR3 length is 15 residues. The V segment lost 2 bases and the J segment 8 bases; nucleotides outside the gene matches: 7. Written as DNA, the CDR3 is TGTGCCAGCAGCTTCAGTTGGGACAGGGGCGATGAGCAGTTCTTC. Protein: CASSFSWDRGDEQFF.

The chain carries TRBV7-2 and TRBJ1-1; TRBD1 might be the D (6 bases). The germline V gene has CDR1 SGHTA and CDR2 FQGNSA. Deletions cut 5 bases from V and 4 bases from J, with 11 bases between. There are 13 residues in the CDR3. CDR3 bases: TGTGCCAGCAGCGGAACGGGGGCCACTGAAGCTTTCTTT. Its protein product is CASSGTGATEAFF.

The chain recombines TRBV29-1 with TRBJ2-7; TRBD1 matches at 7 bases. Germline trimming cut 5 bases from V and 7 bases from J; bases unmatched to any gene: 11. The CDR3 runs 13 residues. CDR1 and CDR2 (germline): SQVTM, ANQGSEA. CDR3 in amino acids: CSVNREGASEQYV. The CDR3 DNA follows: TGCAGCGTTAATAGAGAGGGGGCGAGTGAGCAGTACGTC.

The chain uses TRBV11-3 and TRBJ2-5; possible D gene TRBD2, 7 bases. Germline-derived CDR1 and CDR2 are SGHNT and YENEEA. Between the trimmed V and J ends, which lost 4 bases and 7 bases, there was a span of 19 bases. This CDR3 is 15 amino acids long. CDR3: CASSSGAGGPVTQYF. The CDR3 DNA is TGTGCCAGCAGCTCGGGCGCCGGGGGGCCGGTGACCCAGTACTTC.

This clonotype was observed a handful of times. The chain is built from TRBV7-9 and TRBJ1-2, with D possibly being TRBD1 (6 bases). There are 13 residues in the CDR3. Germline CDR1 is SEHNR and CDR2 is FQNEAQ (reference sequence). Trimming took 1 base from V and 9 from J, leaving 12 bases between them. CDR3 loop: CASSLEGGLSYTF. DNA of the CDR3: TGTGCCAGCAGCTTAGAGGGGGGTCTAAGCTACACCTTC. Using reference TRBV7-9 and TRBJ1-2 for the parts outside the CDR3, the full variable domain is DTGVSQNPRHKITKRGQNVTFRCDPISEHNRLYWYRQTLGQGPEFLTYFQNEAQLEKSRLLSDRFSAERPKGSFSTLEIQRTEQGDSAMYLCASSLEGGLSYTFGSGTRLTVV.

This clonotype was seen many times. The gene calls are TRBV5-6 and TRBJ2-1; D is undetermined. V lost 4 bases to trimming and J lost 4 bases, with 9 bases between them. The CDR3 covers 13 residues. Germline V CDR1 and CDR2: SGHDT, YYEEEE. The CDR3 nucleotides are TGTGCCAGCAGCCCGACGGAGTACAATGAGCAGTTCTTC. Translation: CASSPTEYNEQFF.